The sequence of this TCR beta chain was determined in a study of response to subunit inactivated influenza vaccine. Study results and limitations: That few new T cells are recruited by each seasonal influenza vaccination was the authors' suggestion.

About this clonotype itself: What it recognizes is unknown.

Via MiXCR, TCRdb re-called the RT-PCR reads, giving one row per CDR3 protein. The top ten clones hold around 2% of a sample with approximately 520,000 distinct CDR3 sequences, about 25% of them seen once. The V end was cut by 3 bases, the J end by 3 bases, with 8 bases between. The CDR3 covers 13 residues. Germline CDR1 and CDR2: LNHNV and YYDKDF (reference sequence). J is TRBJ2-5 and V is TRBV15; D is ambiguous. The specimen was CD4+ T cells sorted from PBMCs, collected roughly 5 days after vaccination. This TCR was recovered from a middle-aged man who received an inactivated influenza vaccine. Here the CDR3 reads CATSRDPEETQYF. In nucleotides, the CDR3 is TGTGCCACCAGCAGGGACCCCGAAGAGACCCAGTACTTC.